This T cell receptor (beta chain) was obtained from a study of CD8+CD57+ T cells in acquired aplastic anemia. It was patients with CD8+CD57+ cell expansion by flow cytometry who were chosen for sequencing. Severe acquired aplastic anemia was diagnosed in all patients. In regard to this clonotype: Its antigen is undetermined.

Genomic DNA served as template for TCR beta VDJ and CDR3 profiling. MiXCR, applied by TCRdb to the reads, yields one record per CDR3 protein. This sample has around 21,000 distinct CDR3 sequences; around 40% occur once, and the top ten carry about 90%. General study results and limits: Both total CD4+ and CD8+ pools in patients were more diverse than CD8+CD57+ cells. About 30 CD8+ CDR3 sequences occurred in both the patients and the controls.

The CDR3 contains 13 residues. The V gene lost 8 bases and the J gene lost 4 bases, with 15 bases spanning the gap. The TCR originated in a human donor with aplastic anemia. The V and J genes are TRBV12-3 or TRBV12-4 and TRBJ2-7; D is unresolved. Sequencing was done on a sample of CD8+CD57+ T cells sorted from PBMCs. This sample's subset: bead-enriched CD8+CD57+ effector memory T cells from SAA patients. CDR3 in amino acids: CASAKLEGYEQYF. CDR3 nucleotides: TGTGCCAGCGCCAAGCTCGAAGGTTACGAGCAGTACTTC.